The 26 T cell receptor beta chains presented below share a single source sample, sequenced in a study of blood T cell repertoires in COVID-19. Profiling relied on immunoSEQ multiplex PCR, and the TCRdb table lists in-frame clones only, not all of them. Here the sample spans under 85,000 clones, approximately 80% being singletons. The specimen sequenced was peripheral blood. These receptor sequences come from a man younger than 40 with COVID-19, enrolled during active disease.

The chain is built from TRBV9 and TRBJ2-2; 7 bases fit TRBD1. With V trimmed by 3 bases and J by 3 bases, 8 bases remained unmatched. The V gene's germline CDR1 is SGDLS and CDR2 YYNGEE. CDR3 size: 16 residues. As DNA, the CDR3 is TGTGCCAGCAGCGCCCGACAGGGACCCTACACCGGGGAGCTGTTTTTT. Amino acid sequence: CASSARQGPYTGELFF.

The CDR3, as DNA: TGTGCCAGCAGCTTAGAAACTAGCGGCTCCTACGAGCAGTACTTC. This translates into CASSLETSGSYEQYF. The chain carries TRBV7-2 and TRBJ2-7; 8 bases agree with TRBD2. The CDR3 extends over 15 amino acids. Germline CDR1 and CDR2: SGHTA and FQGNSA. V shed 1 base and J 0 bases; nucleotides not matched to a gene: 2.

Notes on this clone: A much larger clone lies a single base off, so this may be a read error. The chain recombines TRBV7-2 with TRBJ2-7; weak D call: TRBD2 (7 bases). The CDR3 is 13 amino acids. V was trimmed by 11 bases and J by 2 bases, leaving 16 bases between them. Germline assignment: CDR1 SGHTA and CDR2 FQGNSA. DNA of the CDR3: TGTGCCGGAGGGGGGGGAGACGCCTACGAGCAGTACTTC. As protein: CAGGGGDAYEQYF.

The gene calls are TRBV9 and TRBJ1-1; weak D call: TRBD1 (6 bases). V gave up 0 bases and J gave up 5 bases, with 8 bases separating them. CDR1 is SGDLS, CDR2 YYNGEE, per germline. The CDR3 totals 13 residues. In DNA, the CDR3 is TGTGCCAGCAGCGTAGAGGGGGTGACTGAAGCTTTCTTT. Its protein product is CASSVEGVTEAFF.

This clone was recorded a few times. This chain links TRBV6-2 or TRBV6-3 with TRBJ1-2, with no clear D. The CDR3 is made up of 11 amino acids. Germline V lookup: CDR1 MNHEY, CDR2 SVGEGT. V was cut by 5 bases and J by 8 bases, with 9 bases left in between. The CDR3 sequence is CASSNMGGYTF. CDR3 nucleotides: TGTGCCAGCAGTAACATGGGCGGCTACACCTTC.

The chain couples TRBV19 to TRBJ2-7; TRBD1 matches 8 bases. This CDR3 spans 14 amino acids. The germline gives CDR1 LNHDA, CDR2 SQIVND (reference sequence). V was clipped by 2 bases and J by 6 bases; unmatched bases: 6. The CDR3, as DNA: TGTGCCAGTAGTATAACGGGCAGGGGGCGCGAGCAGTACTTC. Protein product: CASSITGRGREQYF.

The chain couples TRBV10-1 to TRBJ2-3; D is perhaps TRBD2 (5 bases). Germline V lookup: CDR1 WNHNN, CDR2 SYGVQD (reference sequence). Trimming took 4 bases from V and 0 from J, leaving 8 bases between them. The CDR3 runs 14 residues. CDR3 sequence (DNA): TGCGCCAGCAGTGTTACGGGGAGCACAGATACGCAGTATTTT. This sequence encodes CASSVTGSTDTQYF.

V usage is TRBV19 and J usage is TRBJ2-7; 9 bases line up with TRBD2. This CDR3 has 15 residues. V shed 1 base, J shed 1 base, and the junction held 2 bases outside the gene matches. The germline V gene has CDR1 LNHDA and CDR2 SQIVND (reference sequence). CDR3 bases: TGTGCCAGTAGTATAGTCCTAGCGGGATCCTACGAGCAGTACTTC. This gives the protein CASSIVLAGSYEQYF.

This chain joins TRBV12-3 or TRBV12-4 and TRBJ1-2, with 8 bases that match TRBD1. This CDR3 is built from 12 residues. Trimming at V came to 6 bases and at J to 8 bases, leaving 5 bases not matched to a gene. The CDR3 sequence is CASRLDREGYTF. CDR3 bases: TGTGCCAGCAGACTGGACAGGGAGGGCTACACCTTC.

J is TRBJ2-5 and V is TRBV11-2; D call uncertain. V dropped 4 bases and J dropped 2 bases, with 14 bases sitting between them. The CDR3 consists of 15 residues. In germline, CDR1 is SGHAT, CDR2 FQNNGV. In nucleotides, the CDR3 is TGTGCCAGCAGCTACGATAACTTGAGACAAGAGACCCAGTACTTC. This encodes CASSYDNLRQETQYF.

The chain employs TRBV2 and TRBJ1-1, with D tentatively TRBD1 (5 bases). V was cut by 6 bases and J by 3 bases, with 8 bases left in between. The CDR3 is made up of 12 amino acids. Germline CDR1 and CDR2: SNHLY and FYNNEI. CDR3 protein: CASRGADTEAFF. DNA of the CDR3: TGTGCCAGCAGAGGGGCGGACACTGAAGCTTTCTTT.

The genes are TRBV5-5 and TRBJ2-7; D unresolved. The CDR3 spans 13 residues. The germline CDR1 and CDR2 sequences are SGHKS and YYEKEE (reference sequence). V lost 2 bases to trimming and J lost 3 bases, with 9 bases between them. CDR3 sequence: CASSFYSYYEQYF. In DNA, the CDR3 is TGTGCCAGCAGCTTCTACAGTTACTACGAGCAGTACTTC.

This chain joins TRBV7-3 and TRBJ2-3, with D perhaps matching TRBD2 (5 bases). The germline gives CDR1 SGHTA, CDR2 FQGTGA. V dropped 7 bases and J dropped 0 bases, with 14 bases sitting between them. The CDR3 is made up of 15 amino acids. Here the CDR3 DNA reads TGTGCCAGCAAAGCCCAGAGAGGGAGCACAGATACGCAGTATTTT. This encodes CASKAQRGSTDTQYF.

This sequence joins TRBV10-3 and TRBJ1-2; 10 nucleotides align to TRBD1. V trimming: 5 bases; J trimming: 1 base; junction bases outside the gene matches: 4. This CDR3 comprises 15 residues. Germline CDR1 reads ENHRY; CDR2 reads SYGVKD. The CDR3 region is CAISRTGGDNYGYTF. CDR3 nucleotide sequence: TGTGCCATCAGTCGGACAGGGGGGGATAACTATGGCTACACCTTC.

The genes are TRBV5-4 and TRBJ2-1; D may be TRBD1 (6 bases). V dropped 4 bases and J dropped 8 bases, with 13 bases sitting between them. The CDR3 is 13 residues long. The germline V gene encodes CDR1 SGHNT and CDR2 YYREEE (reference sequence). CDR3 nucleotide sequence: TGTGCCAGCAGCGGGGGACACTCCCATGAGCAGTTCTTC. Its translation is CASSGGHSHEQFF. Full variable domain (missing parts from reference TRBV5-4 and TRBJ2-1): ETGVTQSPTHLIKTRGQQVTLRCSSQSGHNTVSWYQQALGQGPQFIFQYYREEENGRGNFPPRFSGLQFPNYSSELNVNALELDDSALYLCASSGGHSHEQFFGPGTRLTVL.

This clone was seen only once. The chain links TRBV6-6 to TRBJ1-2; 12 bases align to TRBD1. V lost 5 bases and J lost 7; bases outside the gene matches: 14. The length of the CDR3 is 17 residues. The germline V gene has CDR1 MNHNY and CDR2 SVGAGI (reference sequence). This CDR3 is CASSHRDRGQGESGYTF. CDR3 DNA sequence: TGTGCCAGCAGTCACCGGGACAGGGGGCAAGGGGAAAGTGGCTACACCTTC.

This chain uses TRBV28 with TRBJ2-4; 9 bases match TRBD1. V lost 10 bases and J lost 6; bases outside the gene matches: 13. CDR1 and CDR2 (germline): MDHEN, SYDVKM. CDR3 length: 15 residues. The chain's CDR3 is CATHGTGNPGNIQYF. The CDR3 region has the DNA TGTGCCACCCACGGGACAGGGAATCCGGGAAACATTCAGTACTTC.

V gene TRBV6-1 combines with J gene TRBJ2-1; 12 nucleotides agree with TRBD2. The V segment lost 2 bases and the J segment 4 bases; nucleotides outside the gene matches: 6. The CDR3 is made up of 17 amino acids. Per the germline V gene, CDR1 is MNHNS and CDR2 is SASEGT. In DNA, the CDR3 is TGTGCCAGCAGTGAATTAGGACTAGCGGGAAGGTACAATGAGCAGTTCTTC. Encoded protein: CASSELGLAGRYNEQFF.

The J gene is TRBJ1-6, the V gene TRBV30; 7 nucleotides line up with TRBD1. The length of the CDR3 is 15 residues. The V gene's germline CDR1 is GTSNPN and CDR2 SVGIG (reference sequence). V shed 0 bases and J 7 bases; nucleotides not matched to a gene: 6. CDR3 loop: CAWSVPGTANSPLHF. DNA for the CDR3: TGTGCCTGGAGTGTACCTGGGACAGCAAATTCACCCCTCCACTTT.

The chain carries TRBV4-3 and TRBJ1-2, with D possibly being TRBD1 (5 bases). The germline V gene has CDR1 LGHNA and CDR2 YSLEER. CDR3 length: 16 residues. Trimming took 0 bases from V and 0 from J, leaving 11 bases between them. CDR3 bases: TGCGCCAGCAGCCAAGATAACGGGGGTACTAACTATGGCTACACCTTC. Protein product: CASSQDNGGTNYGYTF.

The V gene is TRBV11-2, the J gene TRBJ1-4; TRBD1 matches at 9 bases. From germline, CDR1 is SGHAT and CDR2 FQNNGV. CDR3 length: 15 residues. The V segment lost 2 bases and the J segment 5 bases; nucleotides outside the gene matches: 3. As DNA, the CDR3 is TGTGCCAGCAGCTTACTCGGACAGGGGAATGAAAAACTGTTTTTT. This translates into CASSLLGQGNEKLFF.

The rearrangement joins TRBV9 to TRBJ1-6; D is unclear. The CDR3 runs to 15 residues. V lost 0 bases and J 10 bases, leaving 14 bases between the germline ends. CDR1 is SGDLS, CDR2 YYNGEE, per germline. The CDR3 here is CASSVGDLGRSPLHF. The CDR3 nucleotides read TGTGCCAGCAGCGTAGGTGACTTGGGTAGGTCACCCCTCCACTTT.

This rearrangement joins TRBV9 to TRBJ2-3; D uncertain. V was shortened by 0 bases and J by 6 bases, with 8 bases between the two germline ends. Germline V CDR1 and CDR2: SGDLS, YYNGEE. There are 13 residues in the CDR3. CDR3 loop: CASSVGLVDTQYF. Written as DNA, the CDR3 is TGTGCCAGCAGCGTAGGACTGGTTGATACGCAGTATTTT.

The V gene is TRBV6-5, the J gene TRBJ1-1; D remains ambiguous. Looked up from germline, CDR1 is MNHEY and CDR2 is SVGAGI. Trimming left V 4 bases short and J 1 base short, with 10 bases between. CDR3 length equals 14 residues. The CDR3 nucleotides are TGTGCCAGCAGTTCCCCGACTGCGAACACTGAAGCTTTCTTT. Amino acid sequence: CASSSPTANTEAFF.

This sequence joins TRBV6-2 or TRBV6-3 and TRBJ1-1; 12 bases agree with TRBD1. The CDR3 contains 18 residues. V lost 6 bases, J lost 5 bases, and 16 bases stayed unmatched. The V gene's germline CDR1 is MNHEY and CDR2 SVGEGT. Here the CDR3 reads CASSPTGDRGPRGTEAFF. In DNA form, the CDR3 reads TGTGCCAGCAGCCCTACTGGGGACAGGGGGCCTCGGGGGACTGAAGCTTTCTTT.

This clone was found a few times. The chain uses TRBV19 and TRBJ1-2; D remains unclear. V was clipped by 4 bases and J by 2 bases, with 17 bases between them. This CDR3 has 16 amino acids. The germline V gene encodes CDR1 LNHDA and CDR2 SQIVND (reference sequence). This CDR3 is CASSSPMGSGNYGYTF. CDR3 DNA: TGTGCCAGTAGTAGCCCGATGGGCAGCGGGAACTATGGCTACACCTTC.